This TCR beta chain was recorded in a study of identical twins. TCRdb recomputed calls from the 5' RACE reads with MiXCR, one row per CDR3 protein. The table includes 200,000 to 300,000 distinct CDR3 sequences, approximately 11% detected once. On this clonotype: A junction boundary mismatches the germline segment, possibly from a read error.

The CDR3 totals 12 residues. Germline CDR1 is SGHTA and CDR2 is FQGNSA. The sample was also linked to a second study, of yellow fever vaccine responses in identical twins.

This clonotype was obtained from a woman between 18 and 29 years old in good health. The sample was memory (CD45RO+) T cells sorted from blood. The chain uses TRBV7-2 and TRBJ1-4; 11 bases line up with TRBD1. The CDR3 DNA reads TGTGCCAGCAGGAGGACAGGGGGCTCCTCGGTTTTT. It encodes CASRRTGGSSVF.